The source of this T cell receptor (beta chain) is a study of blood T cell repertoires in COVID-19. In Seattle, patients joined the study during active infection and were tracked longitudinally. Per the authors' pipeline: Using reference gene primer amplification, nucleated cell counts were estimated. Clones were read by immunoSEQ multiplex PCR, and TCRdb kept only the in-frame ones, dropping some. Clonal size and the V and J genes are those of that table, whereas D and trimming came from the DNA. The sample has approximately 110,000 clones, roughly 85% seen once. The CDR3 covers 16 residues. The junction had 11 bases not matched to a gene; V was cut back by 3 bases and J by 5 bases. CDR1 and CDR2 from the germline V gene are SGHDT and YYEEEE.

The sample consisted of peripheral blood. This receptor was identified in a woman older than 75 with COVID-19, enrolled during active disease. V and J are TRBV5-6 and TRBJ2-7; 10 positions match TRBD1. CDR3 DNA sequence: TGTGCCAGCAGCTCGATCGGGACAGGGGTAGGGGACGAGCAGTACTTC. This codes for CASSSIGTGVGDEQYF.